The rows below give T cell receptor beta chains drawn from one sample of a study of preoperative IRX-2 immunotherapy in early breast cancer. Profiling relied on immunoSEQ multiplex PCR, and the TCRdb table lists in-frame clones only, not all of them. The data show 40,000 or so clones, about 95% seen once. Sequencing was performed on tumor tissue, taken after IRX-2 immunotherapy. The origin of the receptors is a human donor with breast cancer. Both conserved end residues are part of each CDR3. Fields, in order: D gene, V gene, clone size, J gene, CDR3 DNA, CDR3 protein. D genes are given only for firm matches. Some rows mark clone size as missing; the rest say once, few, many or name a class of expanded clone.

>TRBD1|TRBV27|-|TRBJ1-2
TGTGCCAGCAGCCCAGGGGGTGCCTATGGCTACACCTTC
CASSPGGAYGYTF
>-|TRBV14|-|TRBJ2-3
TGTGCCAGCAGCCAACAGTTACCCCCTCCGGCGCAGTATTTT
CASSQQLPPPAQYF
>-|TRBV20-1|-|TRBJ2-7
TGCAGTGCGCCGAGACTGTGGGAGCAGTACTTC
CSAPRLWEQYF
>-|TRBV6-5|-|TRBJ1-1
TGTGCCAGCAGTTACTCGGGAGGTGGCACTGAAGCTTTCTTT
CASSYSGGGTEAFF
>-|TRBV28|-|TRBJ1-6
TGTGCCAGCAACAGAGAGGACTCCTATAATTCACCCCTCCACTTT
CASNREDSYNSPLHF
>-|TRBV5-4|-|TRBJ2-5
TGTGCCAGCAGCCACGCCGGGGACCAGGGGACCCAGTACTTC
CASSHAGDQGTQYF
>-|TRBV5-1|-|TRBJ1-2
TGCGCCAGCAGCTTGGGGCCACAGGCGTATGGCTACACCTTC
CASSLGPQAYGYTF
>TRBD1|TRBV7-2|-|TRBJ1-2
TGTGCCAGCCTTAAAAGGACAGGGGGCGCGTATGGCTACACCTTC
CASLKRTGGAYGYTF
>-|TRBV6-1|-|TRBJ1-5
TGTGCCAGCAGTCAACTCGCGAGCAATCAGCCCCAGCATTTT
CASSQLASNQPQHF
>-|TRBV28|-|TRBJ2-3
TGTGCCAGCAGTTCCGGGATTGGCAGCACAGATACGCAGTATTTT
CASSSGIGSTDTQYF
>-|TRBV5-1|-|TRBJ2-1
TGCGCCAGCAGCCCTGAAAACGGGTGGGATGAGCAGTTCTTC
CASSPENGWDEQFF
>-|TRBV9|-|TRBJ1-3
TGTGCCAGCAGCGTAGAAGTCAGGTTTGGAAACACCATATATTTT
CASSVEVRFGNTIYF
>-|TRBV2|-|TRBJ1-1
TGTGCCGGCCGGGGGGGCACTGAAGCTTTCTTT
CAGRGGTEAFF
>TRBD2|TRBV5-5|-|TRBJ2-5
TGTGCCAGCAGCTTGGCCGTCGGGCTAGCGGGAGGGTGGAAGACCCAGTACTTC
CASSLAVGLAGGWKTQYF
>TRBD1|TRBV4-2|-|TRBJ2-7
TGTGCCAGCAGCCAACGACAGAGTAGGGGGCCCAGCTCCTACGAGCAGTACTTC
CASSQRQSRGPSSYEQYF
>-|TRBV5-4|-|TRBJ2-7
TGTGCCAGCAGCTTTCCCGGGACACGGTCCTACGAGCAGTACTTC
CASSFPGTRSYEQYF
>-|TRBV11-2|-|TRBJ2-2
TGTGCCAGCAGCTTAATGGCGGGTGCGAACACCGGGGAGCTGTTTTTT
CASSLMAGANTGELFF
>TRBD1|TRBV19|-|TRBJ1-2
TGTGCCAGTGCCCCCCGACAGGGCAACTATGGCTACACCTTC
CASAPRQGNYGYTF
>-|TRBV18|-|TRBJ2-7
TGTGCCAGCTCACCACCCCAAACTCAATTCTACGAGCAGTACTTC
CASSPPQTQFYEQYF
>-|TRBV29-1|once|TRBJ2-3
TGCAGCGCTGTGACAGGACCTTCCACAGATACGCAGTATTTT
CSAVTGPSTDTQYF
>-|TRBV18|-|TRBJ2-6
TGTGCCAGCTCACCAGTGGGATCTGGGGCCAACGTCCTGACTTTC
CASSPVGSGANVLTF
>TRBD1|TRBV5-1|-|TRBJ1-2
TGCGCCAGCAGCCTTGGGACAGGGGGTAGCTATGGCTACACCTTC
CASSLGTGGSYGYTF
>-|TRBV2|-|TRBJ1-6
TGTGCCAGCAGGGGGCGAAGGAGCTCCTATAATTCACCCCTCCACTTT
CASRGRRSSYNSPLHF
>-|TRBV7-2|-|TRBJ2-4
TGTGCCAGCAGCTTAGCGCTAGGGACTGGTATGAGCATTCAGTACTTC
CASSLALGTGMSIQYF
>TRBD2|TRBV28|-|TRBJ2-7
TGTGCCAGCAGTTGGCCGACTAGCGGGAGGATGGACTCCTACGAGCAGTACTTC
CASSWPTSGRMDSYEQYF
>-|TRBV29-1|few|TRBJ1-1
TGCAGCGTTGAGGTGGCAGGATGGGGGACTGAAGCTTTCTTT
CSVEVAGWGTEAFF
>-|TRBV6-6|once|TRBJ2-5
TGTGCCAGCAGCCGCGTAGGTGAGACCCAGTACTTC
CASSRVGETQYF